Listed below are T cell receptor beta chains from one sample, sequenced in a study of regulatory T cells in long-lasting Graves disease. TCRdb reprocessed the multiplex PCR reads with MiXCR, giving one entry per CDR3 protein. The data hold roughly 500,000 distinct CDR3 sequences, with 13% observed a single time. The sample was also linked to a second study, of T cells in Graves' hyperthyroidism and ophthalmopathy.

Sequences were derived from peripheral blood mononuclear cells (PBMCs), sampled at new diagnosis, from a patient treated with antithyroid drugs. All receptors come from a man aged 25 to 45 with Graves disease. Each CDR3 is given with its conserved first and last residue. D genes are given only for firm matches. Rows may omit the clone size; those that give it use once, few, many or a size class.

TRBV27	TRBJ2-1	many	TRBD2	TGTGCCAGCAGTAAAGCGGGAGAGTTTACTGAGCAGTTCTTC	CASSKAGEFTEQFF
TRBV11-3	TRBJ2-7	few	-	TGTGCCAGCAGCCAGGACAGCGAAGACGAGCAGTACTTC	CASSQDSEDEQYF
TRBV4-1	TRBJ2-7	many	TRBD2	TGCGCCAGCAGCCAAGGGCGGGAGGGAATCGAGCAGTACTTC	CASSQGREGIEQYF
TRBV29-1	TRBJ1-2	few	-	TGCAGCGTTTGGGAGGGAAACTATGGCTGCACCTTC	CSVWEGNYGCTF
TRBV27	TRBJ2-7	many	TRBD1	TGTGCCACTACTGGGACAGGTCTGGCCTACGAGCAGTACTTC	CATTGTGLAYEQYF
TRBV6-2/TRBV6-3	TRBJ2-5	many	-	TGTGCCAGCAGTTATGAGGGGGAAGAGACCCAGTACTTC	CASSYEGEETQYF
TRBV20-1	TRBJ2-7	-	-	TGCAGTGCTATGCCCGGGCAACTTCCTTCCTACGAGCAGTACTTC	CSAMPGQLPSYEQYF
TRBV7-3	TRBJ2-3	few	TRBD2	TGTGCCAGCAGCTCGGGAGGCGAGGGTACGCAGTATTTT	CASSSGGEGTQYF
TRBV7-2	TRBJ2-7	-	TRBD2	TGTGCCAACAGCTTAGCGCCTAGCGGGAACTACGAGCAGTACTTC	CANSLAPSGNYEQYF
TRBV13	TRBJ2-3	-	TRBD2	TGTGCCAGCAGACCTGAGCGGGAGGGCCTGACAGATACGCAGTATTTT	CASRPEREGLTDTQYF
TRBV3-1	TRBJ1-2	few	TRBD1	TGTGCCAGCAGCCAGGACAGGGGAGGGTATGGCTACACCTTC	CASSQDRGGYGYTF
TRBV29-1	TRBJ2-4	few	TRBD2	TGCAGCGTTGTCACTAGCGGGAGAAGCAAAAACATTCAGTACTTC	CSVVTSGRSKNIQYF
TRBV29-1	TRBJ2-1	many	-	TGCAGCGTTGTTATGGTAGCGGCCCCGGGGAATGAGCAGTTCTTC	CSVVMVAAPGNEQFF
TRBV5-8	TRBJ1-2	few	-	TGTGCCAGCAGCTTAAACCTCTATGGCTACACCTTC	CASSLNLYGYTF
TRBV6-9	TRBJ2-2	-	-	TGTGCCAGCAGTTACCGGCCTCGGGGCCCTACGAACACCGGGGAGCTGTTTTTT	CASSYRPRGPTNTGELFF
TRBV25-1	TRBJ2-5	-	-	TGTGCCAGCAGTGAATCTGCGGACCAAGAGACCCAGTACTTC	CASSESADQETQYF
TRBV18	TRBJ2-7	-	-	TGTGCCAGCTCACCGCCCCCGATGGGTGGCTCTTACGAGCAGTACTTC	CASSPPPMGGSYEQYF
TRBV5-1	TRBJ2-6	-	-	TGCGCCAGCAGCCCGGACAACTCTGGGGCCAACGTCCTGACTTTC	CASSPDNSGANVLTF
TRBV28	TRBJ1-1	many	-	TGTGCCGGATCGACACCGGGAAGGGGGACTGAAGCTTTCTTT	CAGSTPGRGTEAFF
TRBV10-1	TRBJ2-3	many	TRBD1	TGCGCCAGCAGACCGGGGACAGGGTCCACAGATACGCAGTATTTT	CASRPGTGSTDTQYF
TRBV15	TRBJ2-3	few	-	TGTGCCACCAGCAGAGATCATGGGGTAGATACGCAGTATTTT	CATSRDHGVDTQYF
TRBV20-1	TRBJ2-7	many	TRBD1	TGCAGTGCTATTCCAGGGGGCTACGAGCAGTACTTC	CSAIPGGYEQYF
TRBV30	TRBJ2-5	-	-	TGTGCCTGGAGTGTGCGGACTCCTTGGGGAGAGACCCAGTACTTC	CAWSVRTPWGETQYF
TRBV10-3	TRBJ1-2	-	-	TGTGCCATCAGTGACCCAGGGGTGGGGAGCTATGGCTACACCTTC	CAISDPGVGSYGYTF
TRBV27	TRBJ2-3	many	TRBD2	TGTGCCAGCAGTAAACTAGCGGGGGGCACAGATACGCAGTATTTT	CASSKLAGGTDTQYF
TRBV6-2/TRBV6-3	TRBJ2-1	many	-	TGTGCCAGCGGCCTCGGGGCAAAGCAGTTCTTC	CASGLGAKQFF
TRBV2	TRBJ2-3	many	TRBD2	TGTGCCAGCATGGAAGGACTAGCGGAATGGGATACGCAGTATTTT	CASMEGLAEWDTQYF
TRBV19	TRBJ1-2	-	TRBD1	TGTGCCAGTGGCCCCCGGGACAGGGGGCCCTATGGCTACACCTTC	CASGPRDRGPYGYTF
TRBV7-2	TRBJ1-4	few	-	TGTGCCAGCAGTCAGAAATTTCGGGACGAGGTTGAAAAACTGTTTTTT	CASSQKFRDEVEKLFF
TRBV20-1	TRBJ2-3	many	-	TGCAGTGCCAAATGGGGGGTAATGGGCACAGATACGCAGTATTTT	CSAKWGVMGTDTQYF
TRBV6-1	TRBJ2-1	many	-	TGTGCCAGCAGTGTGGACGGTGCCTCCTACAATGAGCAGTTCTTC	CASSVDGASYNEQFF
TRBV9	TRBJ2-1	many	-	TGTGCCAGCAGCGCGAGACATAATGAGCAGTTCTTC	CASSARHNEQFF
TRBV2	TRBJ1-5	many	TRBD1	TGTGCCAGCAGTAAGACAGGGGGGCGTCAGCCCCAGCATTTT	CASSKTGGRQPQHF
TRBV6-1	TRBJ1-1	many	-	TGTGCCAGCAGTGAAGGGGTGTTGAACACTGAAGCTTTCTTT	CASSEGVLNTEAFF
TRBV15	TRBJ2-5	few	-	TGTGCCACCAGCAGAGACGACAGCCAAGAGACCCAGTACTTC	CATSRDDSQETQYF
TRBV20-1	TRBJ2-7	-	-	TGCAGTATGGGATCTGCCCTTCCCTACGAGCAGTACTTC	CSMGSALPYEQYF
TRBV28	TRBJ2-3	many	-	TGTGCCAGCAGTGCGCTCGACGGAAGCACAGATACGCAGTATTTT	CASSALDGSTDTQYF
TRBV9	TRBJ2-7	few	TRBD2	TGTGCCAGCAGCGTAGATGTGTCTAGCGGTACCTACGAGCAGTACTTC	CASSVDVSSGTYEQYF
TRBV20-1	TRBJ2-5	many	-	TGCAGTGCTAGGCCAACTCAAGAGACCCAGTACTTC	CSARPTQETQYF
TRBV7-2	TRBJ2-5	many	TRBD2	TGTGCCAGCAGCCAGCTGGGACTAGAGGCCGGAGAGACCCAGTACTTC	CASSQLGLEAGETQYF
TRBV6-1	TRBJ1-5	few	-	TGTGCCAGCAGTGATGGGGACAATTATCAGCCCCAGCATTTT	CASSDGDNYQPQHF
TRBV11-2	TRBJ1-1	-	TRBD1	TGTGCCAGCAGCGCCAGACAGGGGATGAACACTGAAGCTTTCTTT	CASSARQGMNTEAFF
TRBV2	TRBJ1-2	-	-	TGTGCCAGCGGGACGGTCCCCGGCTACACCTTC	CASGTVPGYTF
TRBV28	TRBJ2-1	few	TRBD2	TGTGCCAGCAGGGGGGGACTAGCGGAAAGGGCTGAGCAGTTCTTC	CASRGGLAERAEQFF
TRBV5-1	TRBJ2-1	many	-	TGCGCCAGCAGCTTGACTGTGGGGGACAATGAGCAGTTCTTC	CASSLTVGDNEQFF
TRBV3-1	TRBJ2-7	few	-	TGTGCCAGCAGCCATTCCCCGGGGGAGTTCACCTACGAGCAGTACTTC	CASSHSPGEFTYEQYF
TRBV2	TRBJ1-1	many	TRBD1	TGTGCCAGCAGTAGACTGACAGGGGGAGGAAGGAACACTGAAGCTTTCTTT	CASSRLTGGGRNTEAFF
TRBV25-1	TRBJ2-1	many	-	TGTGCCAGCAGTACACAGACAGTGACGTTCCGGATGGGTGAGCAGTTCTTC	CASSTQTVTFRMGEQFF
TRBV25-1	TRBJ2-2	few	TRBD2	TGTGCCAGCAGTCTCCTAGCGGGGATCACCGGGGAGCTGTTTTTT	CASSLLAGITGELFF
TRBV12-3/TRBV12-4	TRBJ2-1	few	TRBD2	TGTGCCAGCAGTTCCGGGACTAGCGGGATTGTAGGGTTCTTC	CASSSGTSGIVGFF
TRBV12-3/TRBV12-4	TRBJ2-1	many	-	TGTGCCAGCAGCGGGGGACAGTACAATGAGCAGTTCTTC	CASSGGQYNEQFF
TRBV18	TRBJ2-3	many	-	TGTGCCAGCTCACCCCCCGGGGTAGCGGATACGCAGTATTTT	CASSPPGVADTQYF
TRBV20-1	TRBJ1-2	many	-	TGCAGTGCTAGTCGACCAGGGGTGGGCTACACCTTC	CSASRPGVGYTF
TRBV7-9	TRBJ2-1	many	-	TGTGCCAGCAGCTTACTACCACGCGATGAGCAGTTCTTC	CASSLLPRDEQFF
TRBV5-1	TRBJ2-1	many	TRBD2	TGCGCCAGCAGCTTGGCCTCGGGACTAGCGGGAGGGCCGTTCCACAATGAGCAGTTCTTC	CASSLASGLAGGPFHNEQFF